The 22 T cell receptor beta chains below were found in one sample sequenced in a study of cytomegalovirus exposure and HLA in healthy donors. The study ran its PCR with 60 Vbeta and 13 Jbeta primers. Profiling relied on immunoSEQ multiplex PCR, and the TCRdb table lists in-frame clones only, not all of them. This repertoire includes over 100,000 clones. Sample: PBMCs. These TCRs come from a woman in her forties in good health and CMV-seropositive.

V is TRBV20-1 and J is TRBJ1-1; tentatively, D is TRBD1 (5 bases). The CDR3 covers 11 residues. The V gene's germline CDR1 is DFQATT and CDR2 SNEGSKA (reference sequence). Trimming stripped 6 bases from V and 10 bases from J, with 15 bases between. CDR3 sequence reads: CSAGRGMRAFF. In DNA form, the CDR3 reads TGCAGTGCGGGGCGGGGGATGAGAGCTTTCTTT.

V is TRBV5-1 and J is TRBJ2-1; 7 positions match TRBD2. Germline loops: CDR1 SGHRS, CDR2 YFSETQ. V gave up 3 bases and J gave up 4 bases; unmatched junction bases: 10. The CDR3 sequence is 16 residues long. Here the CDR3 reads CASSSSPGGDYNEQFF. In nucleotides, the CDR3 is TGCGCCAGCAGCTCCTCCCCTGGGGGGGATTACAATGAGCAGTTCTTC.

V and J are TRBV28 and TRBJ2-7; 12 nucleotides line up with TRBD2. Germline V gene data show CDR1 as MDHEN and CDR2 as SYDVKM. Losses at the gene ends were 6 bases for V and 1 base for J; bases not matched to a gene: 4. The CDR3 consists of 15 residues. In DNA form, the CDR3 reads TGTGCCAGCAGCCCCGGACTAGCGGGGTCCTACGAGCAGTACTTC. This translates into CASSPGLAGSYEQYF.

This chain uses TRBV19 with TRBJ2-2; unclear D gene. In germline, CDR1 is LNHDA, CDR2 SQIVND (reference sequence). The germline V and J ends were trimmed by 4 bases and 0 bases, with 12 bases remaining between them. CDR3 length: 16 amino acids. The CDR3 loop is CASSTVINANTGELFF. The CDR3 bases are TGTGCCAGTAGTACGGTGATTAACGCGAACACCGGGGAGCTGTTTTTT.

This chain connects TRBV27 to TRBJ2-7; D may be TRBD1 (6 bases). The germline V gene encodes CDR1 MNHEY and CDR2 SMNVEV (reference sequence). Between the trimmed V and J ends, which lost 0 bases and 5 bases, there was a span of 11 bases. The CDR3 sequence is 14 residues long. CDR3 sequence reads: CASSLSRGSHEQYF. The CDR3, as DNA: TGTGCCAGCAGTTTATCCAGGGGTTCCCACGAGCAGTACTTC.

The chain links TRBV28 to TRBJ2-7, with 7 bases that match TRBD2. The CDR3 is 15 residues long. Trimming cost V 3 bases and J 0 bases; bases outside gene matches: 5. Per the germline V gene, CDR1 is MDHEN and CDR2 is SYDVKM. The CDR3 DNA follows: TGTGCCAGCAGTTTTGTAGCGGGCCTCTCCTACGAGCAGTACTTC. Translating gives CASSFVAGLSYEQYF.

The CDR3 sequence: CASSPHALWTAEDEQYF. The CDR3 DNA is TGTGCCAGCAGCCCTCACGCCCTTTGGACAGCAGAGGACGAGCAGTACTTC. The chain employs TRBV27 and TRBJ2-7; weak D call: TRBD1 (6 bases). The V and J ends lost 6 bases and 5 bases respectively, with 26 bases between them. The CDR3 totals 17 residues. The germline V gene has CDR1 MNHEY and CDR2 SMNVEV (reference sequence).

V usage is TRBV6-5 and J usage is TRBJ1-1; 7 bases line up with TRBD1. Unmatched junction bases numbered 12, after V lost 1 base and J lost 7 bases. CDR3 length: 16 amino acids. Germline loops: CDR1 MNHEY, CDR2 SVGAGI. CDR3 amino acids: CASSYLPGQSLGEAFF. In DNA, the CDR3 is TGTGCCAGCAGTTACTTACCGGGACAGAGTTTAGGTGAAGCTTTCTTT.

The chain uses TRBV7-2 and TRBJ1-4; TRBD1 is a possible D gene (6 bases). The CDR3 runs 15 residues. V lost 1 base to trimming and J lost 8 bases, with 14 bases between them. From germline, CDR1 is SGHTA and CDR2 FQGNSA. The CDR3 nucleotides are TGTGCCAGCAGCTTAGTGGGGGGGCGGAAAGAAAAACTGTTTTTT. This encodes CASSLVGGRKEKLFF.

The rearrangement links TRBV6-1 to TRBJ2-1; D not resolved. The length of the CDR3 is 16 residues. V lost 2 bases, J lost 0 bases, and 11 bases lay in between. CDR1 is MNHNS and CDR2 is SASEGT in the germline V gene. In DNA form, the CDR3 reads TGTGCCAGCAGTGAATCACTTTCGGGCTCCTACAATGAGCAGTTCTTC. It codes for CASSESLSGSYNEQFF.

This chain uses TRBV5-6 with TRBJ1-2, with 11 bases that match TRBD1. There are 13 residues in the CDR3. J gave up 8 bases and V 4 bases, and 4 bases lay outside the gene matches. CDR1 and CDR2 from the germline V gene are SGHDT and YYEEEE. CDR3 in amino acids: CASSLDRGRGYTF. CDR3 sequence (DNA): TGTGCCAGCAGCCTGGACAGGGGGCGCGGCTACACCTTC.

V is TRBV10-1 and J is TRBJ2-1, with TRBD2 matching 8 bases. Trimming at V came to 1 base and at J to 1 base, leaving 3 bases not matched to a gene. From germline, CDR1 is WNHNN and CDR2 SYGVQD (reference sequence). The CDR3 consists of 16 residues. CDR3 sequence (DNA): TGCGCCAGCAGTGAGTGGGAGCGGGAGTCCTACAATGAGCAGTTCTTC. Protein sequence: CASSEWERESYNEQFF.

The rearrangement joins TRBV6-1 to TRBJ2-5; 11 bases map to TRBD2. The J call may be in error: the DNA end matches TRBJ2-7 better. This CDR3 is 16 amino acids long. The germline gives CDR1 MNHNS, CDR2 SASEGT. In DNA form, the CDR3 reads TGTGCCAGCAGTGGATTAGCGGGAGGGAGCTCCTACGAGCAGTACTTC. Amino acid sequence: CASSGLAGGSSYEQYF.

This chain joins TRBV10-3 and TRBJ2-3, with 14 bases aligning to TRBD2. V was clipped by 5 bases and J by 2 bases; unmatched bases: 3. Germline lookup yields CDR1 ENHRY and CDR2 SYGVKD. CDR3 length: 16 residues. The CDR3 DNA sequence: TGTGCCATCAGTCGACTAGCGGGAGGGAACACAGATACGCAGTATTTT. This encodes CAISRLAGGNTDTQYF.

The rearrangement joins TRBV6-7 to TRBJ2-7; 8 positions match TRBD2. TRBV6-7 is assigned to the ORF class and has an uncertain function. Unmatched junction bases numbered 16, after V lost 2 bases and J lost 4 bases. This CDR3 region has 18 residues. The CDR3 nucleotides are TGTGCCAGCAGTTACCCACCTAGTATACCGGGAGGGACATACGAGCAGTACTTC. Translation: CASSYPPSIPGGTYEQYF.

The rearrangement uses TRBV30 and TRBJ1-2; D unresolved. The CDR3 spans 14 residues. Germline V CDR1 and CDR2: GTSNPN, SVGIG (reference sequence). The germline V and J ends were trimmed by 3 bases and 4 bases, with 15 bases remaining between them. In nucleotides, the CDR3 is TGTGCCTGGAGCCTGACCCGGGATTTCTATGGCTACACCTTC. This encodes CAWSLTRDFYGYTF.

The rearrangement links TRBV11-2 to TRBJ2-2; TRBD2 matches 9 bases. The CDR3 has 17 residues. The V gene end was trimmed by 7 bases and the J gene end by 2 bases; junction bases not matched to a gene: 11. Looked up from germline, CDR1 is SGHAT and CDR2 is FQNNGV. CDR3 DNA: TGTGCCAGCACTCTCCGCGCGGGAGGGGGTAACACCGGGGAGCTGTTTTTT. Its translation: CASTLRAGGGNTGELFF.

DNA of the CDR3: TGTGCCTGGAGTGTCGCCCCGGGGAGGGCGAATGAGCAGTTCTTC. It codes for CAWSVAPGRANEQFF. The chain couples TRBV30 to TRBJ2-1; TRBD2 matches at 7 bases. The V gene end was trimmed by 0 bases and the J gene end by 7 bases; junction bases not matched to a gene: 9. The length of the CDR3 is 15 residues. Germline CDR1 is GTSNPN and CDR2 is SVGIG (reference sequence).

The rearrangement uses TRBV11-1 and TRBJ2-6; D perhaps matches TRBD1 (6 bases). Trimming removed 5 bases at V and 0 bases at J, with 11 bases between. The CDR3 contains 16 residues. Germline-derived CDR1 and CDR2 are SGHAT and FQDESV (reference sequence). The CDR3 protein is CASSRQVTSGANVLTF. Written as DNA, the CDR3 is TGTGCCAGCAGCAGACAGGTGACCTCTGGGGCCAACGTCCTGACTTTC. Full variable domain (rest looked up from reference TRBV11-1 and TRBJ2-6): EAEVAQSPRYKITEKSQAVAFWCDPISGHATLYWYRQILGQGPELLVQFQDESVVDDSQLPKDRFSAERLKGVDSTLKIQPAELGDSAMYLCASSRQVTSGANVLTFGAGSRLTVL.

Written as DNA, the CDR3 is TGCAGCGAGGTGGGCTACGGGGAGCTGTTTTTT. Translation: CSEVGYGELFF. The V gene is TRBV29-1, the J gene TRBJ2-2; D unresolved. Germline V CDR1 and CDR2: SQVTM, ANQGSEA. V shed 7 bases and J shed 7 bases, with 10 bases lying between them. This CDR3 region has 11 residues.

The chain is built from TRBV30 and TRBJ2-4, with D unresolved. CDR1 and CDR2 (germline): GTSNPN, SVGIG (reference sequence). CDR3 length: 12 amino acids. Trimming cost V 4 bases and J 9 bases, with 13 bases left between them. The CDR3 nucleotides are TGTGCCTGGAATCGCAACCGAGGCATTCAGTACTTC. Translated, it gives CAWNRNRGIQYF.

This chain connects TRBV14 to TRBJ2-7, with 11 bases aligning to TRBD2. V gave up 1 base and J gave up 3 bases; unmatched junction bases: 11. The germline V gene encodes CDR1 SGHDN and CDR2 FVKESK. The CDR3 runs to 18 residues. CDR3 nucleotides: TGTGCCAGCAGCCAAGTAGGTAGCGGGAGGGCCAGAGGCTACGAGCAGTACTTC. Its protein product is CASSQVGSGRARGYEQYF.